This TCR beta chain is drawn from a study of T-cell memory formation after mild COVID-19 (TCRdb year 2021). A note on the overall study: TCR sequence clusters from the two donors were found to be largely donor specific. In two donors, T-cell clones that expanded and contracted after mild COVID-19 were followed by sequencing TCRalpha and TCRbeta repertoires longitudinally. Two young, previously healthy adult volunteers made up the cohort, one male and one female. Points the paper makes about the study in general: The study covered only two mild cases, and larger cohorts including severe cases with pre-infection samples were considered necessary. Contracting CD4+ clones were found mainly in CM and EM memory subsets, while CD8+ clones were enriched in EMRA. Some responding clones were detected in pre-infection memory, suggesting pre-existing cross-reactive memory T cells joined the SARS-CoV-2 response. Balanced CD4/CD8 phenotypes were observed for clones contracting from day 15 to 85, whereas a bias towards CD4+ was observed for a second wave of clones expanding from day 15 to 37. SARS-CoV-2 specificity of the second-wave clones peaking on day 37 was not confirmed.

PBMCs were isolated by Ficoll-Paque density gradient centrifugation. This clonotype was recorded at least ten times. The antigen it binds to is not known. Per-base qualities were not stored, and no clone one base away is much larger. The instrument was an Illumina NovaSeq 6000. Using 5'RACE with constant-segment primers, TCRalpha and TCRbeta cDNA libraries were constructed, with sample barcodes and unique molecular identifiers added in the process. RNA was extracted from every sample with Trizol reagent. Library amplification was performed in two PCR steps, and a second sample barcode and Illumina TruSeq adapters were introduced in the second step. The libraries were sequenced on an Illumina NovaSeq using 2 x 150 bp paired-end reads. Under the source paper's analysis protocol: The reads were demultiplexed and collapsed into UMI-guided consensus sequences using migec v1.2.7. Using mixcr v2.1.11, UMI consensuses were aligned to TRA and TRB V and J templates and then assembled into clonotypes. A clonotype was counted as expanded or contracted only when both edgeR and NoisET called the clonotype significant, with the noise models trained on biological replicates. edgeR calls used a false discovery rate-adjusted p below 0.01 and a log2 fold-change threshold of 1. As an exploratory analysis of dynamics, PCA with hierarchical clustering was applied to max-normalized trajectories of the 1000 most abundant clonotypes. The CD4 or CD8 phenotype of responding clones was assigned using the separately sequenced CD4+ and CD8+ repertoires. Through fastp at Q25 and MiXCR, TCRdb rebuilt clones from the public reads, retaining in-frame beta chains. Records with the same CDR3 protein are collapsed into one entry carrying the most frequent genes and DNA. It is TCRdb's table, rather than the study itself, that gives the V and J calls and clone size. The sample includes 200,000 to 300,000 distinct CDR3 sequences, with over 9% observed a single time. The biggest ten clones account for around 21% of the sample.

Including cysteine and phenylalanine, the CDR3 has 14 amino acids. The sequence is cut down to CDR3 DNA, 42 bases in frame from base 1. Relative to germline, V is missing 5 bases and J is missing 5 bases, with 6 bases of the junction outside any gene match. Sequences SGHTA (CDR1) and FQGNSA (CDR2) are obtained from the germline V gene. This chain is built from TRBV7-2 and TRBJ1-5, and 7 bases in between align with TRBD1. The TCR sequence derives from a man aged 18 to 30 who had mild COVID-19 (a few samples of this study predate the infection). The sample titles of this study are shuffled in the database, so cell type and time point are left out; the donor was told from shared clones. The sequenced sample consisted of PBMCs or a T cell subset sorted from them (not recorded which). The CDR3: CASSLRQGDQPQHF. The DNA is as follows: TGTGCCAGCAGCCTCCGACAGGGCGATCAGCCCCAGCATTTT.